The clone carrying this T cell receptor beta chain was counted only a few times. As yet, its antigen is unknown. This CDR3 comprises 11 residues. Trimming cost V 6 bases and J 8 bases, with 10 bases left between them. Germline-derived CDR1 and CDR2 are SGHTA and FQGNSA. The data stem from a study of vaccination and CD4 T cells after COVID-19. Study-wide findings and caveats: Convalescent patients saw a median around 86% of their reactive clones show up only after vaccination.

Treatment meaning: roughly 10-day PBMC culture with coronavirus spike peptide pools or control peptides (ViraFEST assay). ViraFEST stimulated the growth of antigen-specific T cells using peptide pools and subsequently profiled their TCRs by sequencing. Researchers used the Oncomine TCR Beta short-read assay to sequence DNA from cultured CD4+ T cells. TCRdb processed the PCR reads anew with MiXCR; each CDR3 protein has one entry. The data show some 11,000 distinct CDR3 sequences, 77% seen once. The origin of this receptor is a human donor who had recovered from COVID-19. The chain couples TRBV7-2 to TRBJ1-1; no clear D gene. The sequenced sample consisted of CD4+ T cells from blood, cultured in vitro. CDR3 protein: CASRAGLEAFF. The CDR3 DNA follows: TGTGCCAGCAGGGCCGGTTTGGAAGCTTTCTTT.